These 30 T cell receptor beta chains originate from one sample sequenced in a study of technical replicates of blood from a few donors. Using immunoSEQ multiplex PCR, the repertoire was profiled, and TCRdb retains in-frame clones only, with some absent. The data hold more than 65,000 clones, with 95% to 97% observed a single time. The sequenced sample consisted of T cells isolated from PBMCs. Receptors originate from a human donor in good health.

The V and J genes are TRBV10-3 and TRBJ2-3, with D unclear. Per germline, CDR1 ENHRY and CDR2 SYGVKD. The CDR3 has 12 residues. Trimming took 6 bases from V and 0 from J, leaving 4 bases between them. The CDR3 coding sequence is TGTGCCATCAGGACTAGCACAGATACGCAGTATTTT. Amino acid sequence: CAIRTSTDTQYF.

The CDR3 here is CASNPGGGGYTF. Written as DNA, the CDR3 is TGTGCCAGCAACCCTGGGGGGGGTGGCTACACCTTC. This chain uses TRBV5-6 with TRBJ1-2; D is perhaps TRBD1 (5 bases). The length of the CDR3 is 12 residues. V was cut by 6 bases and J by 7 bases, with 13 bases left in between. The germline V gene has CDR1 SGHDT and CDR2 YYEEEE.

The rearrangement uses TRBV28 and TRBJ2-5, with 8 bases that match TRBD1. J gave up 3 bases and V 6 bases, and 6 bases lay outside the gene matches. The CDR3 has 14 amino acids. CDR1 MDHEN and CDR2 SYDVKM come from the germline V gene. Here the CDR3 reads CASRHRTGKETQYF. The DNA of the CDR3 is TGTGCCAGCAGGCATAGGACAGGGAAAGAGACCCAGTACTTC.

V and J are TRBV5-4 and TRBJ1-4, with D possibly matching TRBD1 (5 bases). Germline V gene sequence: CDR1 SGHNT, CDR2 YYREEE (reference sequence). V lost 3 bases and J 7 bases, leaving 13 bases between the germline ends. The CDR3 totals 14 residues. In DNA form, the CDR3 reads TGTGCCAGCAGCTCTAGGGGATATGGTGAAAAACTGTTTTTT. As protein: CASSSRGYGEKLFF.

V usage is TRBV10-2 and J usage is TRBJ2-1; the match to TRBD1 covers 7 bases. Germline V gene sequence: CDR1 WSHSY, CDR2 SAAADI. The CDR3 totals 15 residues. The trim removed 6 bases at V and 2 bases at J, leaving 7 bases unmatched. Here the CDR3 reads CASRPQGSAYNEQFF. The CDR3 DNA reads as TGCGCCAGCAGGCCACAGGGGTCGGCCTACAATGAGCAGTTCTTC.

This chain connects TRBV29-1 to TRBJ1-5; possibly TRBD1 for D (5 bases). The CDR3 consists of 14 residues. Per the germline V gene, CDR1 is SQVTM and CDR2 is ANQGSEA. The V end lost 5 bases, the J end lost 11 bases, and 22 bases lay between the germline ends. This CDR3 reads CSVTSSLPGFAQHF. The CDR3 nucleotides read TGCAGCGTTACATCTTCGCTACCAGGGTTCGCCCAGCATTTT.

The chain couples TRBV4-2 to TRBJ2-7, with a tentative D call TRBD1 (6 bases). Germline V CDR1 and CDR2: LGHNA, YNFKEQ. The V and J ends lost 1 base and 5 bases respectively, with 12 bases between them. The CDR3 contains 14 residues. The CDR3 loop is CASSQVDQGNEQYF. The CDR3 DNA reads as TGTGCCAGCAGCCAAGTCGATCAGGGGAACGAGCAGTACTTC.

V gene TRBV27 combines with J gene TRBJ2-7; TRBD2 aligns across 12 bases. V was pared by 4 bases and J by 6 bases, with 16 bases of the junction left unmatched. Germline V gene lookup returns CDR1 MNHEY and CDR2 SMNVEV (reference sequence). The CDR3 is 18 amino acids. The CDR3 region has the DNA TGTGCCAGCAGTTCTAAAACGGCCGTCCCGGGACTAGCGGGCGAGCAGTACTTC. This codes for CASSSKTAVPGLAGEQYF.

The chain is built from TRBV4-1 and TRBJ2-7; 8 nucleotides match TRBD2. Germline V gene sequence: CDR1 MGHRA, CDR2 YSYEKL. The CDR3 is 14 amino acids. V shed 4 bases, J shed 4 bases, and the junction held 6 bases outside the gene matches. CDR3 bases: TGCGCCAGCAGCCTCTCGAGCGGGGGTTACGAGCAGTACTTC. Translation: CASSLSSGGYEQYF.

CDR3 residues: CASDRQETYSGNTIYF. Here the CDR3 DNA reads TGTGCCAGCGACAGACAGGAAACCTACTCTGGAAACACCATATATTTT. The gene calls are TRBV7-9 and TRBJ1-3; perhaps TRBD1 as D (6 bases). V was cut by 8 bases and J by 0 bases, with 17 bases left in between. Per germline, CDR1 SEHNR and CDR2 FQNEAQ (reference sequence). The CDR3 runs to 16 residues.

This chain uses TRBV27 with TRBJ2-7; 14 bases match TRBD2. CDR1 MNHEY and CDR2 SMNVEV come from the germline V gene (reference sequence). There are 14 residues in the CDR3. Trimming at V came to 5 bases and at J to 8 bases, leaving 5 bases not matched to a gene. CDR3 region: CASSEGLAGDKQYF. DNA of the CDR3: TGTGCCAGCAGTGAGGGACTAGCGGGAGACAAGCAGTACTTC.

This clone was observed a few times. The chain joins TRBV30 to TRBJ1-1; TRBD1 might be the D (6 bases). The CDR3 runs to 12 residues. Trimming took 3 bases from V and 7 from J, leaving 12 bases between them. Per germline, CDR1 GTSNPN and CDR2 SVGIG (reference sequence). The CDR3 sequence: CAWSGGQYEAFF. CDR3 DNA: TGTGCCTGGAGCGGTGGACAGTATGAAGCTTTCTTT.

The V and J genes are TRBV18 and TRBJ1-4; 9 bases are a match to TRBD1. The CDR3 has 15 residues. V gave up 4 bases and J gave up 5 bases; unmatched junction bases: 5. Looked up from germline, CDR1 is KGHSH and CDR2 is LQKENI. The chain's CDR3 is CASSQQGARNEKLFF. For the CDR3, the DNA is TGTGCCAGCTCACAACAGGGGGCGCGAAATGAAAAACTGTTTTTT.

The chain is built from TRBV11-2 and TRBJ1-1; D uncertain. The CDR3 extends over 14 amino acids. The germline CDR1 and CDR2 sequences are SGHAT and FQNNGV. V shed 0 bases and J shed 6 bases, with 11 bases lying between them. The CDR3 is CASSLEAGQSEAFF. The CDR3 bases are TGTGCCAGCAGCTTAGAAGCGGGCCAGTCTGAAGCTTTCTTT.

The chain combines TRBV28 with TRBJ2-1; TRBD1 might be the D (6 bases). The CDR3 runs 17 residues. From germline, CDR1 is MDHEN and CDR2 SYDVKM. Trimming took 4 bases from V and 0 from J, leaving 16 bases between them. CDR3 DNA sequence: TGTGCCAGCAGTTGGACAGACTTGGGTATCTCCTACAATGAGCAGTTCTTC. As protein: CASSWTDLGISYNEQFF.

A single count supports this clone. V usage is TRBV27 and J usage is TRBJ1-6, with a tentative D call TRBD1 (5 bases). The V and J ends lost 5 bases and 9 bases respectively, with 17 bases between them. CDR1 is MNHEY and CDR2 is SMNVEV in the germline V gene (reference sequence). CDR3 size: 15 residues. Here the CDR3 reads CASSRTVLGGSPLHF. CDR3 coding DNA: TGTGCCAGCAGTAGGACCGTGCTCGGGGGTTCACCCCTCCACTTT.

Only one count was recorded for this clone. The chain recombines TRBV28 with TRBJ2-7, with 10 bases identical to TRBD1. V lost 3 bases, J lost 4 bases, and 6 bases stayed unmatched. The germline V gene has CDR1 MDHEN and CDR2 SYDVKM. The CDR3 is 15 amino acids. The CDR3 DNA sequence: TGTGCCAGCAGTTTGACAGGGGGCCTTTCGTACGAGCAGTACTTC. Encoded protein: CASSLTGGLSYEQYF.

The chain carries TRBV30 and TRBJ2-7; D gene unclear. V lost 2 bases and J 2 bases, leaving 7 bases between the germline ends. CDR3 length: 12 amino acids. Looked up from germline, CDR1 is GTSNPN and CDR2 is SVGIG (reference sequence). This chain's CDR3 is CAWSPRAYEQYF. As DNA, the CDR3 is TGTGCCTGGAGTCCCCGGGCCTACGAGCAGTACTTC.

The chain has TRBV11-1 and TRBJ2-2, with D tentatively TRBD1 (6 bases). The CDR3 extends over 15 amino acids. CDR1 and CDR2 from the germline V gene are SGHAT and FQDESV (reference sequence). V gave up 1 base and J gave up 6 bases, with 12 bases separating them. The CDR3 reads CASSLGGRWSGELFF. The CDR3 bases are TGTGCCAGCAGCTTAGGGGGGCGTTGGTCCGGGGAGCTGTTTTTT.

CDR3 region: CSASHPYGYTF. CDR3 DNA sequence: TGCAGTGCTAGTCATCCCTATGGCTACACCTTC. The genes are TRBV20-1 and TRBJ1-2, with D unresolved. Germline V lookup: CDR1 DFQATT, CDR2 SNEGSKA (reference sequence). The V end was cut by 3 bases, the J end by 4 bases, with 6 bases between. This CDR3 contains 11 residues.

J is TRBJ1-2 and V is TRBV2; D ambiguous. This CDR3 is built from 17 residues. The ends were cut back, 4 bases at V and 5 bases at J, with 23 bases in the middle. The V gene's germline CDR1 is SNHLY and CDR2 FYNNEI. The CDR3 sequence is CASSGPAEPDTSYGYTF. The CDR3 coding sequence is TGTGCCAGCAGTGGACCGGCGGAGCCCGATACCTCGTATGGCTACACCTTC. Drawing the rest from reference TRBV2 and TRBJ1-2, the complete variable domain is EPEVTQTPSHQVTQMGQEVILRCVPISNHLYFYWYRQILGQKVEFLVSFYNNEISEKSEIFDDQFSVERPDGSNFTLKIRSTKLEDSAMYFCASSGPAEPDTSYGYTFGSGTRLTVV.

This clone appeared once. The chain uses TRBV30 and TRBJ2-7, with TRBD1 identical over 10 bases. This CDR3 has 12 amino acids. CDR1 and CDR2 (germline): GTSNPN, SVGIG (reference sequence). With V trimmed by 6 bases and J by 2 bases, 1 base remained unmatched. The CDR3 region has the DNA TGTGCCTGCGGACAGGGGGCCTACGAGCAGTACTTC. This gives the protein CACGQGAYEQYF.

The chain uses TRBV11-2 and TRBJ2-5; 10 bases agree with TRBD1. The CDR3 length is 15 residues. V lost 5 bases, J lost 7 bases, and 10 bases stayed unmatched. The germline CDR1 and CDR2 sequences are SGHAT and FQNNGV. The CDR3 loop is CASSAPGQGISTQYF. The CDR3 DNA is TGTGCCAGCAGCGCACCGGGACAGGGGATCTCGACCCAGTACTTC.

This CDR3 reads CASSAPDRAGRSLHF. The CDR3, as DNA: TGTGCCAGCAGCGCCCCCGACAGGGCCGGTAGGTCCCTCCACTTT. The genes are TRBV5-6 and TRBJ1-6; 7 bases align to TRBD1. The J segment lost 14 bases and the V segment lost 4 bases, leaving 15 bases of the junction unmatched. CDR3 size: 15 residues. Germline V gives CDR1 SGHDT, CDR2 YYEEEE.

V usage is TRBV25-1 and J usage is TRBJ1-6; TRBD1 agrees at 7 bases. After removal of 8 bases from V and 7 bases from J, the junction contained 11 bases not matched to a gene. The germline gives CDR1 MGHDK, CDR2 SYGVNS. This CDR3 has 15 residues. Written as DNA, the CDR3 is TGTGCCAGCGCCCAAACAGGGGTCGGGAATTCACCCCTCCACTTT. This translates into CASAQTGVGNSPLHF.

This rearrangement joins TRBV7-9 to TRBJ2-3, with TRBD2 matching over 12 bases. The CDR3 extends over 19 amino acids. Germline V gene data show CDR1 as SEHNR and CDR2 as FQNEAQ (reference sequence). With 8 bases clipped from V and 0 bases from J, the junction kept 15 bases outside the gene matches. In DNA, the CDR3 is TGTGCCAGCTCACCTTGGACTAGCGGGAACCAGTTTAGCACAGATACGCAGTATTTT. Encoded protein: CASSPWTSGNQFSTDTQYF. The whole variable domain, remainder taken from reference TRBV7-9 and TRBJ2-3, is DTGVSQNPRHKITKRGQNVTFRCDPISEHNRLYWYRQTLGQGPEFLTYFQNEAQLEKSRLLSDRFSAERPKGSFSTLEIQRTEQGDSAMYLCASSPWTSGNQFSTDTQYFGPGTRLTVL.

CDR3 amino acids: CASSFMSSYEQYF. The CDR3 DNA reads as TGTGCCAGCAGCTTCATGAGCTCCTACGAGCAGTACTTC. The chain has TRBV7-9 and TRBJ2-7; no clear D. Per the germline V gene, CDR1 is SEHNR and CDR2 is FQNEAQ (reference sequence). Trimming took off 3 bases at V and 0 bases at J, with 6 bases between the two ends. The CDR3 runs 13 residues.

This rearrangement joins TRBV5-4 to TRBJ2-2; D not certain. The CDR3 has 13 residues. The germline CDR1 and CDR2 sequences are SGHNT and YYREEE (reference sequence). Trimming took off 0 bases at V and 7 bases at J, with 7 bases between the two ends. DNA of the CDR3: TGTGCCAGCAGCTTGGGTCCCATCGGGGAGCTGTTTTTT. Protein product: CASSLGPIGELFF.

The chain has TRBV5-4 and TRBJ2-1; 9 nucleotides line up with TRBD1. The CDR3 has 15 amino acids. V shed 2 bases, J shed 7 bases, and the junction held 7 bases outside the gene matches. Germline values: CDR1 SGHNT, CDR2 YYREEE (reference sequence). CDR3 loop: CASSLEDRGGNEQFF. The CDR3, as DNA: TGTGCCAGCAGCTTAGAGGACAGGGGAGGGAATGAGCAGTTCTTC.

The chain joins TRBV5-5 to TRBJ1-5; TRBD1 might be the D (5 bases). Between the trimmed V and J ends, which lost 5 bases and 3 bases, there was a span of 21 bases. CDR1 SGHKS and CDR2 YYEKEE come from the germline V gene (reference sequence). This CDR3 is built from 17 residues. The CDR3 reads CASSFMSQATYNQPQHF. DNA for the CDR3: TGTGCCAGCAGTTTTATGTCACAGGCTACATACAATCAGCCCCAGCATTTT.